This TCR beta chain was identified in a study of shared clonotypes between healthy human individuals. As regards this clone: Its cognate antigen is unknown. The same CDR3 can be traced to other DNA sequences in this sample.

Produced via immunoSEQ multiplex PCR; TCRdb's table is partial and in-frame only. Among about 960,000 clones listed, 76% were seen once. Study results and caveats: Naive subsets generally had larger estimated richness than memory subsets.

The CDR3 length is 16 residues. The V segment lost 4 bases and the J segment 1 base; nucleotides outside the gene matches: 4. The V gene's germline CDR1 is SGHRS and CDR2 YFSETQ. The chain combines TRBV5-1 with TRBJ2-2, with 10 bases matching TRBD2. The sequenced sample was memory CD4+ T cells sorted from blood. This sample's subset: CD45RA-negative fraction. The receptor comes from a man younger than 30 in good health. CDR3 DNA sequence: TGCGCCAGCAGCCTGCGACTAGCGGGGAACACCGGGGAGCTGTTTTTT. The encoded protein is CASSLRLAGNTGELFF.